Included here is one T cell receptor (beta chain) sequence, with context. Its antigen remains unknown. Trimming shortened V by 0 bases and J by 0 bases, and 12 bases separated the two germline ends. The germline gives CDR1 LGHNA, CDR2 YNFKEQ. The CDR3 is 16 amino acids. The data originate from a study of cytomegalovirus exposure and HLA in healthy donors. The PCR contained 60 Vbeta and 13 Jbeta primers. Data came from immunoSEQ multiplex PCR; TCRdb stores just in-frame clones and leaves some out. The table lists 210,000 or so clones, about 80% of them singletons. Study results and limitations: Specificity of a few CMV-associated chains for CMV antigens was verified in vitro.

V and J are TRBV4-2 and TRBJ2-7, with D possibly matching TRBD2 (6 bases). This receptor was taken from a woman aged 40-49 years in good health and CMV-seronegative. Sequencing was performed on PBMCs. DNA of the CDR3: TGTGCCAGCAGCCAAGAGGCTAGCGAGACCTCCTACGAGCAGTACTTC. Translating gives CASSQEASETSYEQYF.